This is a list of T cell receptor beta chains from one sample in a study of blood T cell repertoires in COVID-19. Generated by immunoSEQ multiplex PCR, the TCRdb table keeps only in-frame clones and is missing some. The sample has 200,000 to 250,000 clones, 70% to 90% seen once. Sequencing used PBMCs or T cells enriched from blood (not recorded which). The origin of the receptors is a middle-aged woman with acute COVID-19. CDR3s include the opening cysteine and the closing phenylalanine or tryptophan. Fields, in order: D gene, J gene, V gene, clone size, CDR3 DNA, CDR3 protein. A D gene is named only where the DNA matches it firmly. Size is stated for part of the rows, as once, few or many counts, or as a class when the clone is expanded.

D: .; J: TRBJ2-2; V: TRBV27; size: .; DNA: TGTGCCAGCAGTTTATCGGGGCAGGGCGGCGGGGAGCTGTTTTTT; CDR3: CASSLSGQGGGELFF
D: TRBD2; J: TRBJ2-3; V: TRBV7-3; size: .; DNA: TGTGCCAGCAGCTTGGTGGGGGCCACTAGCGGAGATACGCAGTATTTT; CDR3: CASSLVGATSGDTQYF
D: .; J: TRBJ1-2; V: TRBV11-2; size: .; DNA: TGTGCCAGCAGCTTAGCCCCCGGGGGGAACTATGGCTACACCTTC; CDR3: CASSLAPGGNYGYTF
D: .; J: TRBJ2-7; V: TRBV5-4; size: few; DNA: TGTGCCAGCAGCTTGGATCGTCGGTACGAGCAGTACTTC; CDR3: CASSLDRRYEQYF
D: .; J: TRBJ2-5; V: TRBV12-3/TRBV12-4; size: .; DNA: TGTGCCAGCAGTTCCAGGCTTCGGGAGACCCAGTACTTC; CDR3: CASSSRLRETQYF
D: TRBD1; J: TRBJ1-2; V: TRBV12-3/TRBV12-4; size: .; DNA: TGTGCCAGCAGTTTAGGAAGGCAGGGGGACACCTTC; CDR3: CASSLGRQGDTF
D: TRBD2; J: TRBJ2-3; V: TRBV7-6; size: .; DNA: TGTGCCAGCAGCTTAGTGGGACTAGCGGGGCCAGATACGCAGTATTTT; CDR3: CASSLVGLAGPDTQYF
D: .; J: TRBJ1-1; V: TRBV5-1; size: .; DNA: TGCGCCAGCAGCTTGGGAGTGAACACTGAAGCTTTCTTT; CDR3: CASSLGVNTEAFF
D: .; J: TRBJ2-7; V: TRBV29-1; size: .; DNA: TGCAGCGGTCAGAACTCCTACGAGCAGTACTTC; CDR3: CSGQNSYEQYF
D: .; J: TRBJ1-1; V: TRBV6-5; size: .; DNA: TGTGCCAGCAGTCTGTCGAGGAGGGGAGTCTCTGAAGCTTTCTTT; CDR3: CASSLSRRGVSEAFF
D: .; J: TRBJ1-6; V: TRBV5-1; size: .; DNA: TGCGCCAGCAGCTTGTCGGGGAGCTCCTATAATTCACCCCTCCACTTT; CDR3: CASSLSGSSYNSPLHF
D: .; J: TRBJ1-3; V: TRBV9; size: .; DNA: TGTGCCAGCAGCGTAGAAGGGAGGACTGGAAACACCATATATTTT; CDR3: CASSVEGRTGNTIYF
D: .; J: TRBJ1-5; V: TRBV27; size: .; DNA: TGTGCCAGCAGTTTATCGAGAGGCGATCAGCCCCAGCATTTT; CDR3: CASSLSRGDQPQHF
D: TRBD2; J: TRBJ2-3; V: TRBV11-3; size: .; DNA: TGTGCCAGCAGCTCGACTAGCGGGACCACAGATACGCAGTATTTT; CDR3: CASSSTSGTTDTQYF
D: .; J: TRBJ1-2; V: TRBV6-5; size: .; DNA: TGTGCCAGCAGTTACAGCGGCGTTGAGGGCTACACCTTC; CDR3: CASSYSGVEGYTF
D: TRBD2; J: TRBJ2-2; V: TRBV3-1/TRBV3-2; size: .; DNA: TGTGCCAGCAGCCAATGGGGGGGACCCTTGGTGGGGGAGCTGTTTTTT; CDR3: CASSQWGGPLVGELFF
D: TRBD2; J: TRBJ2-1; V: TRBV7-2; size: .; DNA: TGTGCCAGCAGCTTTAGACTAGCGGGGGTAACGCCTGAGCAGTTCTTC; CDR3: CASSFRLAGVTPEQFF
D: .; J: TRBJ1-6; V: TRBV9; size: .; DNA: TGTGCCAGCAGCGTTATAACGGTAAATTCACCCCTCCACTTT; CDR3: CASSVITVNSPLHF
D: .; J: TRBJ2-5; V: TRBV2; size: .; DNA: TGTGCCAGCAGTGGGAGAGGCAACGGAGAGACCCAGTACTTC; CDR3: CASSGRGNGETQYF
D: TRBD1; J: TRBJ1-1; V: TRBV6-5; size: .; DNA: TGTGCCAGCTGGGACAGCTACACTGAAGCTTTCTTT; CDR3: CASWDSYTEAFF
D: TRBD1; J: TRBJ2-7; V: TRBV11-1; size: .; DNA: TGTGCCAGCAGCCTAGGGACAGGAAGAGTCTACGAGCAGTACTTC; CDR3: CASSLGTGRVYEQYF
D: .; J: TRBJ1-1; V: TRBV15; size: .; DNA: TGTGCCACCAGCAGAGATTCCAGGCTGAACACTGAAGCTTTCTTT; CDR3: CATSRDSRLNTEAFF
D: TRBD2; J: TRBJ2-7; V: TRBV7-2; size: .; DNA: TGTGCCAGCAGCTTAGCGTTACTAGCGTCGACCTACGAGCAGTACTTC; CDR3: CASSLALLASTYEQYF
D: .; J: TRBJ2-7; V: TRBV12-5; size: once; DNA: TGTGCTAGTGGCCCCCCTATGCGGCCCGCCTACGAGCAGTACTTC; CDR3: CASGPPMRPAYEQYF
D: TRBD2; J: TRBJ2-7; V: TRBV28; size: .; DNA: TGTGCCAGCAGTTTGGGTGGTATAGCGGGGCTCTACGAGCAGTACTTC; CDR3: CASSLGGIAGLYEQYF
D: TRBD1; J: TRBJ1-2; V: TRBV13; size: .; DNA: TGTGCCAGCAGCTTGGGGACAGGGTCTAATGGCTACACCTTC; CDR3: CASSLGTGSNGYTF
D: .; J: TRBJ1-5; V: TRBV19; size: once; DNA: TGTGCCAGTAGTATAAAGGACTTCCTCGTTCAGCCCCAGCATTTT; CDR3: CASSIKDFLVQPQHF
D: .; J: TRBJ1-2; V: TRBV5-1; size: .; DNA: TGCGCCAGCAGCTTGGGCAGATCTAACTATGGCTACACCTTC; CDR3: CASSLGRSNYGYTF
D: .; J: TRBJ2-5; V: TRBV19; size: .; DNA: TGTGCCAGTAGTATCGGGTTACAAGAGACCCAGTACTTC; CDR3: CASSIGLQETQYF
D: TRBD1; J: TRBJ1-5; V: TRBV30; size: .; DNA: TGTGCCTGGAGCGGCAGGGGGACTCAGCCCCAGCATTTT; CDR3: CAWSGRGTQPQHF
D: TRBD1; J: TRBJ1-2; V: TRBV3-1/TRBV3-2; size: .; DNA: TGTGCCAGCAGCCAAGGTCAGGACAGGGGAGGCGGCTACACCTTC; CDR3: CASSQGQDRGGGYTF
D: .; J: TRBJ2-7; V: TRBV15; size: .; DNA: TGTGCCACCAGCCTAGACGGAAGCTCCTACGAGCAGTACTTC; CDR3: CATSLDGSSYEQYF
D: .; J: TRBJ1-6; V: TRBV7-9; size: .; DNA: TGTGCCAGCAGCCAAACCGACACACAGGGAAGGGGATATAATTCACCCCTCCACTTT; CDR3: CASSQTDTQGRGYNSPLHF
D: .; J: TRBJ1-1; V: TRBV5-1; size: .; DNA: TGCGCCAGCACGAAAGGGGGAAGCTCGGGAGCTTTCTTT; CDR3: CASTKGGSSGAFF
D: .; J: TRBJ2-3; V: TRBV29-1; size: .; DNA: TGCAGCGTTGTGGGGCGGCCCACAGATACGCAGTATTTT; CDR3: CSVVGRPTDTQYF
D: .; J: TRBJ1-2; V: TRBV12-3/TRBV12-4; size: few; DNA: TGTGCCAGCAGTTTACCCGGAGGGGGCTACACCTTC; CDR3: CASSLPGGGYTF
D: .; J: TRBJ2-3; V: TRBV6-5; size: .; DNA: TGTGCCAGCAGGTTTACTGAGAGCACAGATACGCAGTATTTT; CDR3: CASRFTESTDTQYF
D: .; J: TRBJ2-1; V: TRBV7-2; size: .; DNA: TGTGCCAGCAGCTTAGCGCGGGGGCCTAACAATGAGCAGTTCTTC; CDR3: CASSLARGPNNEQFF
D: TRBD2; J: TRBJ2-1; V: TRBV11-3; size: .; DNA: TGTGCCAGCAGCTTAGGGCTAGCGGGGGCCTCCTCCTACAATGAGCAGTTCTTC; CDR3: CASSLGLAGASSYNEQFF
D: .; J: TRBJ2-3; V: TRBV6-5; size: few; DNA: TGTGCCAGCACCCCGACCGAGCGAGGGGGTACGCAGTATTTT; CDR3: CASTPTERGGTQYF
D: .; J: TRBJ2-6; V: TRBV15; size: once; DNA: TGTGCCACCAGCCAGGTCGGGGTTCGTGGGGCCAACGTCCTGACTTTC; CDR3: CATSQVGVRGANVLTF
D: .; J: TRBJ2-5; V: TRBV2; size: once; DNA: TGTGCCAGCAGTGAAAAGGAAGTGGTAATCAGGGAGACCCAGTACTTC; CDR3: CASSEKEVVIRETQYF
D: TRBD1; J: TRBJ1-2; V: TRBV7-7; size: .; DNA: TGTGCTAGCAGCTTAGCGCCGGGACAGGCTCTTAACTATGGCTACACCTTC; CDR3: CASSLAPGQALNYGYTF
D: TRBD1; J: TRBJ1-5; V: TRBV7-9; size: .; DNA: TGTGCCAGCAGCCCGACAGGGAGTAGCAATCAGCCCCAGCATTTT; CDR3: CASSPTGSSNQPQHF
D: .; J: TRBJ1-2; V: TRBV2; size: .; DNA: TGTGCCAGCAGTGTACAGGGTTATGGCTACACCTTC; CDR3: CASSVQGYGYTF
D: TRBD1; J: TRBJ1-6; V: TRBV5-1; size: .; DNA: TGCGCCAGCAGTTCCGGGACAGGGACAACACCCCTCCACTTT; CDR3: CASSSGTGTTPLHF
D: TRBD1; J: TRBJ1-2; V: TRBV29-1; size: .; DNA: TGCAGCGCGGGGGGACAGGGGGCGATCGCCTACACCTTC; CDR3: CSAGGQGAIAYTF
D: TRBD1; J: TRBJ1-1; V: TRBV11-3; size: .; DNA: TGTGCCAGTAGCTTAGACGGGACAGGAGAAGCTTTCTTT; CDR3: CASSLDGTGEAFF
D: TRBD1; J: TRBJ2-2; V: TRBV5-1; size: .; DNA: TGCGCCAGCAGCTCGCCGGGACAGGGGGCTGATGGAAACACCGGGGAGCTGTTTTTT; CDR3: CASSSPGQGADGNTGELFF
D: .; J: TRBJ1-2; V: TRBV20-1; size: few; DNA: TGCAGTGGTAGGACCTCACTAGGCTACACCTTC; CDR3: CSGRTSLGYTF
D: .; J: TRBJ2-5; V: TRBV7-8; size: .; DNA: TGTGCCAGCAGCCGCGGGATGGAGACCCAGTACTTC; CDR3: CASSRGMETQYF
D: .; J: TRBJ2-1; V: TRBV7-3; size: .; DNA: TGTGCCAGCAGCTTGGGGGGTGGCAATGAGCAGTTCTTC; CDR3: CASSLGGGNEQFF
D: TRBD1; J: TRBJ1-2; V: TRBV4-1; size: .; DNA: TGCGCCAGCAGCCAAGTCCTTCCGGGACAGAGCAGGGATGGCTACACCTTC; CDR3: CASSQVLPGQSRDGYTF
D: TRBD1; J: TRBJ1-1; V: TRBV14; size: .; DNA: TGTGCCAGCAGCAGGACAGGGAGGAGTGAAGCTTTCTTT; CDR3: CASSRTGRSEAFF
D: .; J: TRBJ1-4; V: TRBV9; size: .; DNA: TGTGCCAGCAGCCAATCACTTGCAACTAATGAAAAACTGTTTTTT; CDR3: CASSQSLATNEKLFF
D: .; J: TRBJ2-7; V: TRBV7-9; size: .; DNA: TGTGCCAGCAGCCCGACGGGCCGTAGCGACGAGCAGTACTTC; CDR3: CASSPTGRSDEQYF